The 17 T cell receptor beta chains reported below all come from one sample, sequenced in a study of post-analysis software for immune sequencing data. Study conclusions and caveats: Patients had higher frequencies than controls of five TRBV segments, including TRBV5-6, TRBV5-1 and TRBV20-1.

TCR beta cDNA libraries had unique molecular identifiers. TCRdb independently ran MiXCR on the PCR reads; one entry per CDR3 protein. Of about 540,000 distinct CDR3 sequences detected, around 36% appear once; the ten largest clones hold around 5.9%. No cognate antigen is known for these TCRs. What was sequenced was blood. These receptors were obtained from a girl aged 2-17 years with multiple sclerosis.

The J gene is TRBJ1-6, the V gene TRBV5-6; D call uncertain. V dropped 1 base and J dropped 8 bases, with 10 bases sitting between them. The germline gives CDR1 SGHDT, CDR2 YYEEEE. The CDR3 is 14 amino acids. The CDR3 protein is CASSLLVRDSPLHF. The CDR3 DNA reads TGTGCCAGCAGCTTGCTCGTTCGGGATTCACCCCTCCACTTT.

The CDR3 DNA follows: TGTGCCAGCAGCTTGAGGGTAGCGGGGGCCCCTAGGCAGTATTTT. Amino acids: CASSLRVAGAPRQYF. The chain is built from TRBV5-6 and TRBJ2-3; 9 nucleotides match TRBD2. Germline loops: CDR1 SGHDT, CDR2 YYEEEE. V shed 1 base and J 11 bases; nucleotides not matched to a gene: 11. The CDR3 sequence is 15 residues long.

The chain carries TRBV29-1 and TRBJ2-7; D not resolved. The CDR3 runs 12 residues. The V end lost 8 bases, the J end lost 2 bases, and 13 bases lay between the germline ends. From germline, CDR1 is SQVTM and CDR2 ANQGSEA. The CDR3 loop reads CSPDRGPYEQYF. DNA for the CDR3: TGCAGCCCTGACCGAGGCCCCTACGAGCAGTACTTC.

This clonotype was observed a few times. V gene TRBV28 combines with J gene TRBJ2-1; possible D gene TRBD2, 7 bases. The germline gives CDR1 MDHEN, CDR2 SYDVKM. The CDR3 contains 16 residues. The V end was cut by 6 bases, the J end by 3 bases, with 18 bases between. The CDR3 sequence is CASRPSRGGGYNEQFF. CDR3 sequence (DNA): TGTGCCAGCAGACCGAGCAGGGGAGGGGGCTACAATGAGCAGTTCTTC. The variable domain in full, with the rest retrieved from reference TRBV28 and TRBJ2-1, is DVKVTQSSRYLVKRTGEKVFLECVQDMDHENMFWYRQDPGLGLRLIYFSYDVKMKEKGDIPEGYSVSREKKERFSLILESASTNQTSMYLCASRPSRGGGYNEQFFGPGTRLTVL.

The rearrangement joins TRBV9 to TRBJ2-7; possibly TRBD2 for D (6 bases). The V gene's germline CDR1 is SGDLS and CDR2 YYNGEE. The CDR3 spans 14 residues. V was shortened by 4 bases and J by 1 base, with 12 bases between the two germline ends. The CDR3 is CASSPRGGSYEQYF. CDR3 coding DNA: TGTGCCAGCAGCCCCCGGGGAGGTTCCTACGAGCAGTACTTC.

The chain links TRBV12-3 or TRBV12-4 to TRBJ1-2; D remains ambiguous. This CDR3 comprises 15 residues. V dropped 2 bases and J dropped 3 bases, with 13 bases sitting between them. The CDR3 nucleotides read TGTGCCAGCAGTTTAATATTGGCGGGGTACTATGGCTACACCTTC. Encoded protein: CASSLILAGYYGYTF.

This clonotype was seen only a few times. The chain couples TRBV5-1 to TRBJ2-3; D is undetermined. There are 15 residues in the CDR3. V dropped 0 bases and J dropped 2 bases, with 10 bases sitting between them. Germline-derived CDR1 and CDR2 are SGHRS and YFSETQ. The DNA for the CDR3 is TGCGCCAGCAGCTTGGGGACCCGCCCCACAGATACGCAGTATTTT. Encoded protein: CASSLGTRPTDTQYF.

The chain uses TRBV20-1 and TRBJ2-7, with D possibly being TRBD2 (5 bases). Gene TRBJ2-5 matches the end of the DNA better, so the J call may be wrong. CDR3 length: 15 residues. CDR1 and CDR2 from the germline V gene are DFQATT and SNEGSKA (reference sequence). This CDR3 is CSARRAGRIKETQYF. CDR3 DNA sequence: TGCAGTGCTAGGCGGGCGGGTAGGATTAAAGAGACCCAGTACTTC.

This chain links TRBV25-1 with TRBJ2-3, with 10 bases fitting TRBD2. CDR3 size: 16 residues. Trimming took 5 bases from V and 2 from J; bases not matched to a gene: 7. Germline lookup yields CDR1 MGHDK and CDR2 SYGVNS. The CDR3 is CASSLHSGGVTDTQYF. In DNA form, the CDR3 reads TGTGCCAGCAGTCTCCACAGCGGGGGGGTCACAGATACGCAGTATTTT.

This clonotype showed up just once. CDR3 in amino acids: CASSLKAGIFPNYGYTF. The CDR3 nucleotides read TGTGCCAGCAGTTTGAAGGCAGGGATCTTCCCCAACTATGGCTACACCTTC. The chain couples TRBV27 to TRBJ1-2, with a possible D match to TRBD1 (5 bases). Germline CDR1 reads MNHEY; CDR2 reads SMNVEV (reference sequence). The CDR3 has 17 amino acids. V lost 3 bases to trimming and J lost 2 bases, with 19 bases between them.

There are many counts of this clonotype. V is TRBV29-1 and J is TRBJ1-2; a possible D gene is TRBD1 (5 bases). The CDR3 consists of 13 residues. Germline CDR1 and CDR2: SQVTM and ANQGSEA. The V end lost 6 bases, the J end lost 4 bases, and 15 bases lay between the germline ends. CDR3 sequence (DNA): TGCAGCGTGAAATCGGGACTGTCCTATGGCTACACCTTC. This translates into CSVKSGLSYGYTF.

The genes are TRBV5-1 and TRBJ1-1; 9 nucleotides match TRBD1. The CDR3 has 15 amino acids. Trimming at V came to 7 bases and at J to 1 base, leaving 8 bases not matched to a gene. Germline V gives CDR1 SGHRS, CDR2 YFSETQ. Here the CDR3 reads CASSILDRGNTEAFF. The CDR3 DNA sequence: TGCGCCAGCTCGATTCTGGACAGGGGGAACACTGAAGCTTTCTTT.

CDR3 coding DNA: TGCAGTGCCCTGGAAAATGCAGGGCGAGAGACCCAGTACTTC. This codes for CSALENAGRETQYF. The chain recombines TRBV20-1 with TRBJ2-7; maybe TRBD1 (5 bases). The J call could be wrong; TRBJ2-5 is a better fit for the DNA end. Germline values: CDR1 DFQATT, CDR2 SNEGSKA (reference sequence). The length of the CDR3 is 14 residues.

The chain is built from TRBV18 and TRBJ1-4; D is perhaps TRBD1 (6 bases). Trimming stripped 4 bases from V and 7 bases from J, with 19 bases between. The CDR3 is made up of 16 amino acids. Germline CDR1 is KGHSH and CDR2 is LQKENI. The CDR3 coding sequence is TGTGCCAGCTCACGAAGAGAGCAGGGGAAGGGTGAAAAACTGTTTTTT. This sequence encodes CASSRREQGKGEKLFF.

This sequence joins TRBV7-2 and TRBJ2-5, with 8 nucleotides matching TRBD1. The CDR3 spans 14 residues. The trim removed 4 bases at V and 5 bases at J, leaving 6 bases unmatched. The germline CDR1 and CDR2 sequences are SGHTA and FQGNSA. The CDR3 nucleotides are TGTGCCAGCAGCTCGGGACAGGTGGTCGAGACCCAGTACTTC. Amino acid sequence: CASSSGQVVETQYF.

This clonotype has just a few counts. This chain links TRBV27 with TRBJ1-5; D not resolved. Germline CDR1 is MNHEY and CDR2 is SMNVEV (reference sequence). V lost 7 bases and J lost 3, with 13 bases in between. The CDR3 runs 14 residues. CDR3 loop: CASKVVTSNQPQHF. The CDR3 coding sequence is TGTGCCAGCAAAGTAGTTACCTCCAATCAGCCCCAGCATTTT.

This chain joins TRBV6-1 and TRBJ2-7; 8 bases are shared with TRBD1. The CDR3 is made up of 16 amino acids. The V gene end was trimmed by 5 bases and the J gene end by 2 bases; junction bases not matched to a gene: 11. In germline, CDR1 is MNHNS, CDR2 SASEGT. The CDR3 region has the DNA TGTGCCAGCAGTTTCCCTTCGGGACAGGAACCCTACGAGCAGTACTTC. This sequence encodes CASSFPSGQEPYEQYF.